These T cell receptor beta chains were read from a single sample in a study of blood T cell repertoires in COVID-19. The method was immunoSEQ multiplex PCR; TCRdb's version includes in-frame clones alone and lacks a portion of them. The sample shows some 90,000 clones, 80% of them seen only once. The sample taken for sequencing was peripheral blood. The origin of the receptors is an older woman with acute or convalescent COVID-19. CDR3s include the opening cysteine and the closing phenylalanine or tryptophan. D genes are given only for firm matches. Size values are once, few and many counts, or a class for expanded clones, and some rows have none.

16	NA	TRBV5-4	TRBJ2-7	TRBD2	TGTGCCAGCAGCCTCGGGACTAGCGGGAGAGTGGGCGAGCAGTACTTC	CASSLGTSGRVGEQYF
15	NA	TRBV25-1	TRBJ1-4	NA	TGTGCCAGCAGTGCGCCGGGACCGGGAGATGAAAAACTGTTTTTT	CASSAPGPGDEKLFF
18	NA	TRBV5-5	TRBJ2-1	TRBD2	TGTGCCAGCAGCTTGCGGGCTGCTGGACTAGCGGCAAACAATGAGCAGTTCTTC	CASSLRAAGLAANNEQFF
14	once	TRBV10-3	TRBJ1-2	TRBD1	TGTGCCATCAGTTCCGGGACAGTAAAGTATGGCTACACCTTC	CAISSGTVKYGYTF
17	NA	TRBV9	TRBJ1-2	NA	TGTGCCAGCAGCGTAGACCCAACGACGGGGGGCGGAGATGGCTACACCTTC	CASSVDPTTGGGDGYTF
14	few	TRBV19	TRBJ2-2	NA	TGTGCCAGTAGTAGCGGCGCGAACACCGGGGAGCTGTTTTTT	CASSSGANTGELFF
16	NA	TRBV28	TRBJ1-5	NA	TGTGCCAGCAGTTTAAGCGGAAGAGATAGCAATCAGCCCCAGCATTTT	CASSLSGRDSNQPQHF
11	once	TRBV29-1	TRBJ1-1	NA	TGCAGCGTTGGGGAGGTGGGATTCGCTTTCTTT	CSVGEVGFAFF
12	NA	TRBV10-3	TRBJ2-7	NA	TGTGCCATCAGCGCGACAGACTACGAGCAGTACTTC	CAISATDYEQYF
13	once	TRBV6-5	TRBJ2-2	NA	TGTGCCAGCAAAGAGTGGAACACCGGGGAGCTGTTTTTT	CASKEWNTGELFF
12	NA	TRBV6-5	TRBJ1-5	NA	TGTGCCAGCAGTCCAGGGCGCCAGCCCCAGCATTTT	CASSPGRQPQHF
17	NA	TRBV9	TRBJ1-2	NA	TGTGCCAGCAGCGTAGGAGAAAGACAGTCCTTAAACTATGGCTACACCTTC	CASSVGERQSLNYGYTF
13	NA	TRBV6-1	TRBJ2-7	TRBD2	TGTGCCAGCAGTGAACTAGCGGGAGGCGAGCAGTACTTC	CASSELAGGEQYF
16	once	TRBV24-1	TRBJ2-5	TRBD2	TGTGCCACCAGTGATTTCAGCGGGACGGTCCAAGAGACCCAGTACTTC	CATSDFSGTVQETQYF
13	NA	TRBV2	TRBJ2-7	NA	TGTGCCAGCAGGGTGGGGGGGCCCTACGAGCAGTACTTC	CASRVGGPYEQYF
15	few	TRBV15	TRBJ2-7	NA	TGTGCCACCAGCAGGCAGGGAGGAGGCTCCTACGAGCAGTACTTC	CATSRQGGGSYEQYF
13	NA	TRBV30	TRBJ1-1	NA	TGTGCCTGGGGGAGACAGGCGAACACTGAAGCTTTCTTT	CAWGRQANTEAFF
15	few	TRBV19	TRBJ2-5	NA	TGTGCCAGTAGTATGCGCGGCGGGACCCAAGAGACCCAGTACTTC	CASSMRGGTQETQYF
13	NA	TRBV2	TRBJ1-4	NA	TGTGCCAGTGGCGGGGGAGATCGAGAAAAACTGTTTTTT	CASGGGDREKLFF
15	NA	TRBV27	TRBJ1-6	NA	TGTGCCAGCAGTATGACAGCATTCTATAATTCACCCCTCCACTTT	CASSMTAFYNSPLHF
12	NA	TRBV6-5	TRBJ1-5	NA	TGTGCCAGCGGACAAATCAATCAGCCCCAGCATTTT	CASGQINQPQHF
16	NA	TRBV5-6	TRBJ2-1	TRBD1	TGTGCCAGCAGCTCGCCTCAGGGGGCGAATCAATATGAGCAGTTCTTC	CASSSPQGANQYEQFF
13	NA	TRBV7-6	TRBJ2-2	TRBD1	TGTGCCAGCAGCCAGACAGGGACCGGGGAGCTGTTTTTT	CASSQTGTGELFF
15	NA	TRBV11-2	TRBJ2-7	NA	TGTGCCAGCAGTCCCCGCGTCAGGCATTCCTACGAGCAGTACTTC	CASSPRVRHSYEQYF
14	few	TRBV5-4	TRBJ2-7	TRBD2	TGTGCCAGCAGCTCAACTAGCGGATCCTACGAGCAGTACTTC	CASSSTSGSYEQYF
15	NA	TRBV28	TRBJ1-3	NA	TGTGCCAGCAGACCCGGGACACACTCTGGAAACACCATATATTTT	CASRPGTHSGNTIYF
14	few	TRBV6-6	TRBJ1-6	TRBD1	TGTGCCAGCCACCCCCGGACAGGGAATTCACCCCTCCACTTT	CASHPRTGNSPLHF